The entry below describes one T cell receptor beta chain. Its antigen is unidentified. The length of the CDR3 is 13 residues. V lost 6 bases to trimming and J lost 4 bases; unmatched junction nucleotides: 3. Germline loops: CDR1 LNHDA, CDR2 SQIVND (reference sequence). The time point denotes: recipient sample about 28 days before transplant, after cytoreduction. Blood collection times were about day -28 and days 30, 100, 180 posttransplant. The data derive from a study of T cell clonotyping in hematopoietic cell transplantation. Whole-study context: Cytoreduction preceded collection of pretransplant recipient samples. The study's findings and limits: After transplant, recipient diversity fell while pathologically expanded clonotypes grew through day 180. CD4 and CD8 repertoire contributions could not be separated without sorting.

TCRdb's copy holds only in-frame clones and misses some; the assay was immunoSEQ multiplex PCR. The data hold about 27,000 clones, with over 60% observed a single time. The sample was peripheral blood mononuclear cells, taken before stem cell transplant. The rearrangement uses TRBV19 and TRBJ1-2, with 9 bases fitting TRBD1. The TCR comes from a man aged 50 to 59 with myelodysplastic syndrome. Some clones in this sample may be carry-over from other donors' samples. The CDR3 bases are TGTGCCAGTAGGGACAGGGGAGCCTATGGCTACACCTTC. It encodes CASRDRGAYGYTF. The full variable domain, in which reference TRBV19 and TRBJ1-2 provide the parts outside the CDR3, is DGGITQSPKYLFRKEGQNVTLSCEQNLNHDAMYWYRQDPGQGLRLIYYSQIVNDFQKGDIAEGYSVSREKKESFPLTVTSAQKNPTAFYLCASRDRGAYGYTFGSGTRLTVV.